The 25 T cell receptor beta chains in this list originate from one sample, sequenced in a study of T cell changes during pregnancy in multiple sclerosis (dated by TCRdb to between 2018 and 2021). The library was prepared using the immunoSEQ multiplex PCR assay. TCRdb re-hosts the immuneACCESS table, in-frame sequences only. Its copies lack some clones; in the studies checked, an unresolved V gene accounts for under half of them, and the cause for the rest is not known. The sample table contains 30,000 to 40,000 clones; only one count was recorded for around 90% of them. The ten largest make up 0.56% of the sample. The source material was CD4+ T cells from peripheral blood mononuclear cells, sampled before pregnancy. These receptors all stem from a female donor with multiple sclerosis, enrolled in a pregnancy study.

Here the CDR3 reads CASSLSGIGQETQYF. DNA for the CDR3: TGCGCCAGCAGTCTTAGCGGGATCGGCCAAGAGACCCAGTACTTC. This chain connects TRBV5-1 to TRBJ2-5, with TRBD2 matching over 8 bases. V shed 5 bases and J 1 base; nucleotides not matched to a gene: 7. Germline loops: CDR1 SGHRS, CDR2 YFSETQ. There are 15 residues in the CDR3.

The chain carries TRBV7-8 and TRBJ2-2, with D tentatively TRBD1 (6 bases). Germline V gives CDR1 SGHVS, CDR2 FQNEAQ. Trimming took 5 bases from V and 1 from J, leaving 14 bases between them. The CDR3 runs 16 residues. The CDR3 coding sequence is TGTGCCAGCAGCCGTCTCGGGACACTGAACACCGGGGAGCTGTTTTTT. Protein product: CASSRLGTLNTGELFF.

The CDR3 bases are TGTGCCAGTAGGGACAGGTATAATTCACCCCTCCACTTT. Translated, it gives CASRDRYNSPLHF. This sequence joins TRBV19 and TRBJ1-6, with 7 bases matching TRBD1. The CDR3 sequence is 13 residues long. After removal of 6 bases from V and 4 bases from J, the junction contained 0 bases not matched to a gene. In germline, CDR1 is LNHDA, CDR2 SQIVND (reference sequence).

In its sample, this clone was seen a few times. The gene calls are TRBV13 and TRBJ1-2; D is unresolved. Per the germline V gene, CDR1 is PRHDT and CDR2 is FYEKMQ (reference sequence). The ends were cut back, 2 bases at V and 8 bases at J, with 9 bases in the middle. CDR3 length equals 12 residues. As DNA, the CDR3 is TGTGCCAGCAGCTTATCGTGGGAGGGCTACACCTTC. It specifies CASSLSWEGYTF.

V is TRBV7-8 and J is TRBJ2-7; 10 nucleotides agree with TRBD1. The CDR3 sequence is 14 residues long. The junction had 4 bases not matched to a gene; V was cut back by 5 bases and J by 3 bases. Looked up from germline, CDR1 is SGHVS and CDR2 is FQNEAQ. CDR3 protein: CASSARDRGYEQYF. For the CDR3, the DNA is TGTGCCAGCAGCGCCCGGGACAGGGGCTACGAGCAGTACTTC.

The gene calls are TRBV30 and TRBJ1-2; D perhaps matches TRBD1 (5 bases). In germline, CDR1 is GTSNPN, CDR2 SVGIG (reference sequence). The CDR3 is 15 amino acids. V shed 2 bases and J shed 5 bases, with 18 bases lying between them. DNA of the CDR3: TGTGCCTGGAGTACAACCCTCGGGGGGGGGTATGGCTACACCTTC. This translates into CAWSTTLGGGYGYTF.

The chain joins TRBV5-4 to TRBJ1-2; D not resolved. Germline assignment: CDR1 SGHNT and CDR2 YYREEE (reference sequence). This CDR3 comprises 13 residues. V was pared by 1 base and J by 3 bases, with 7 bases between. DNA for the CDR3: TGTGCCAGCAGCTTGTGGCCCGACTATGGCTACACCTTC. Translating it yields CASSLWPDYGYTF.

The chain couples TRBV18 to TRBJ1-2, with TRBD1 identical over 7 bases. The germline gives CDR1 KGHSH, CDR2 LQKENI. V gave up 3 bases and J gave up 3 bases; unmatched junction bases: 10. This CDR3 contains 16 residues. Written as DNA, the CDR3 is TGTGCCAGCTCACCCTGGACAGGTACCTTGGACTATGGCTACACCTTC. Amino acid sequence: CASSPWTGTLDYGYTF.

This clone came up once. J is TRBJ2-2 and V is TRBV19; TRBD1 matches 7 bases. The CDR3 contains 15 residues. Germline V gene lookup returns CDR1 LNHDA and CDR2 SQIVND (reference sequence). Trimming cost V 6 bases and J 1 base; bases outside gene matches: 5. The CDR3 DNA sequence: TGTGCCAGTAGCTCTTGGACAGGGAACACCGGGGAGCTGTTTTTT. This gives the protein CASSSWTGNTGELFF.

The chain couples TRBV7-3 to TRBJ2-6; no definite D call. Between the trimmed V and J ends, which lost 5 bases and 4 bases, there was a span of 12 bases. The CDR3 loop spans 15 amino acids. The germline V gene encodes CDR1 SGHTA and CDR2 FQGTGA. For the CDR3, the DNA is TGTGCCAGCAGCCCCATGGTAGCCGGGGCCAACGTCCTGACTTTC. This sequence encodes CASSPMVAGANVLTF.

The chain has TRBV6-6 and TRBJ1-1; D is unresolved. There are 15 residues in the CDR3. Germline assignment: CDR1 MNHNY and CDR2 SVGAGI (reference sequence). V was clipped by 5 bases and J by 1 base, with 14 bases between them. CDR3 sequence: CASSPEAVGNTEAFF. CDR3 nucleotide sequence: TGTGCCAGCAGTCCCGAGGCAGTGGGGAACACTGAAGCTTTCTTT.

The chain recombines TRBV19 with TRBJ2-7; no definite D call. Trimming left V 6 bases short and J 6 bases short, with 9 bases between. Germline V gene lookup returns CDR1 LNHDA and CDR2 SQIVND (reference sequence). The CDR3 runs to 11 residues. CDR3 residues: CASSLRGEQYF. The CDR3 bases are TGTGCCAGTAGCCTAAGAGGCGAGCAGTACTTC.

The CDR3 sequence is CASSPGTSGGSGEDTGELFF. In DNA, the CDR3 is TGCGCCAGCAGCCCTGGGACTAGCGGGGGCAGCGGCGAGGACACCGGGGAGCTGTTTTTT. The chain uses TRBV5-1 and TRBJ2-2; 14 positions match TRBD2. The CDR3 is 20 amino acids. Germline loops: CDR1 SGHRS, CDR2 YFSETQ. The ends lost 4 bases at V and 3 bases at J; junction bases unmatched: 14.

This chain joins TRBV5-4 and TRBJ1-6, with D maybe TRBD1 (6 bases). The germline V gene has CDR1 SGHNT and CDR2 YYREEE (reference sequence). V was pared by 0 bases and J by 7 bases, with 8 bases between. The CDR3 runs to 14 residues. CDR3: CASSLAQGNSPLHF. CDR3 nucleotide sequence: TGTGCCAGCAGCTTGGCACAGGGAAATTCACCCCTCCACTTT.

The rearrangement joins TRBV7-2 to TRBJ2-1; the match to TRBD2 covers 7 bases. Germline assignment: CDR1 SGHTA and CDR2 FQGNSA. With 1 base clipped from V and 4 bases from J, the junction kept 13 bases outside the gene matches. CDR3 length: 18 amino acids. The CDR3 coding sequence is TGTGCCAGCAGCTTAGTTCCTCGCGGGGGTCCGAGATACAATGAGCAGTTCTTC. Encoded protein: CASSLVPRGGPRYNEQFF.

The CDR3 DNA reads TGTGCCAGCAGGCCCAGGGGTTCACGGAACACTGAAGCTTTCTTT. It is translated as CASRPRGSRNTEAFF. The chain employs TRBV2 and TRBJ1-1; a possible D gene is TRBD1 (6 bases). The CDR3 covers 15 residues. CDR1 is SNHLY and CDR2 is FYNNEI in the germline V gene. Trimming removed 6 bases at V and 1 base at J, with 15 bases between.

This clone has just one count. The chain combines TRBV7-2 with TRBJ2-3; 10 bases line up with TRBD1. Trimming at V came to 5 bases and at J to 5 bases, leaving 10 bases not matched to a gene. The germline gives CDR1 SGHTA, CDR2 FQGNSA. CDR3 length: 16 residues. CDR3 residues: CASSKAGTGVRDTQYF. For the CDR3, the DNA is TGTGCCAGCAGCAAGGCCGGGACAGGGGTCCGAGATACGCAGTATTTT.

The chain has TRBV4-1 and TRBJ1-2; 7 bases fit TRBD1. V lost 4 bases and J lost 8; bases outside the gene matches: 7. Germline V lookup: CDR1 MGHRA, CDR2 YSYEKL. The length of the CDR3 is 13 residues. The chain's CDR3 is CASSPYRGGGYTF. DNA of the CDR3: TGCGCCAGCAGCCCTTACAGGGGCGGGGGCTACACCTTC.

This rearrangement joins TRBV13 to TRBJ1-2; D remains ambiguous. Germline CDR1 PRHDT, CDR2 FYEKMQ (reference sequence). The germline V and J ends were trimmed by 1 base and 5 bases, with 11 bases remaining between them. The CDR3 consists of 14 residues. DNA for the CDR3: TGTGCCAGCAGCTTAGAACGGAGCCCTTATGGCTACACCTTC. Translated: CASSLERSPYGYTF.

V gene TRBV7-8 combines with J gene TRBJ1-5; 8 bases match TRBD1. CDR3 length: 17 residues. Germline trimming cut 1 base from V and 7 bases from J; bases unmatched to any gene: 12. Germline V CDR1 and CDR2: SGHVS, FQNEAQ. The CDR3 here is CASSLELGQGTGQPQHF. The CDR3 DNA is TGTGCCAGCAGCTTAGAGTTGGGGCAGGGGACAGGCCAGCCCCAGCATTTT.

V and J are TRBV11-2 and TRBJ1-4; TRBD1 is a possible D gene (6 bases). This CDR3 region has 15 residues. The germline V and J ends were trimmed by 5 bases and 4 bases, with 14 bases remaining between them. Germline values: CDR1 SGHAT, CDR2 FQNNGV. CDR3 sequence reads: CASSLRGWNNEKLFF. CDR3 coding DNA: TGTGCCAGCAGCCTCAGGGGCTGGAATAATGAAAAACTGTTTTTT.

The V gene is TRBV7-2, the J gene TRBJ2-5; 7 bases line up with TRBD2. V gave up 5 bases and J gave up 5 bases; unmatched junction bases: 8. The CDR3 covers 14 residues. Germline CDR1 SGHTA, CDR2 FQGNSA. The CDR3 DNA reads TGTGCCAGCAGCCCGCGGGGGAGAGGCGAGACCCAGTACTTC. Protein sequence: CASSPRGRGETQYF. Supplemented by reference TRBV7-2 and TRBJ2-5, the full variable domain reads GAGVSQSPSNKVTEKGKDVELRCDPISGHTALYWYRQSLGQGLEFLIYFQGNSAPDKSGLPSDRFSAERTGGSVSTLTIQRTQQEDSAVYLCASSPRGRGETQYFGPGTRLLVL.

J is TRBJ2-1 and V is TRBV5-4; possibly TRBD1 for D (5 bases). This CDR3 contains 14 residues. Trimming cost V 2 bases and J 9 bases, with 15 bases left between them. Per germline, CDR1 SGHNT and CDR2 YYREEE (reference sequence). The DNA of the CDR3 is TGTGCCAGCAGCTTAAATGGACACCGCTCTGAGCAGTTCTTC. Translating gives CASSLNGHRSEQFF. Combining the CDR3 with reference TRBV5-4 and TRBJ2-1 gives the whole variable domain ETGVTQSPTHLIKTRGQQVTLRCSSQSGHNTVSWYQQALGQGPQFIFQYYREEENGRGNFPPRFSGLQFPNYSSELNVNALELDDSALYLCASSLNGHRSEQFFGPGTRLTVL.

The rearrangement joins TRBV5-6 to TRBJ2-7; D is unresolved. The CDR3 is 13 residues long. Trimming left V 0 bases short and J 6 bases short, with 10 bases between. In germline, CDR1 is SGHDT, CDR2 YYEEEE. CDR3 coding DNA: TGTGCCAGCAGCTTGGACTACTATGGCGAGCAGTACTTC. Residues: CASSLDYYGEQYF.

This clone came up a few times. The V and J genes are TRBV6-1 and TRBJ1-6; 8 nucleotides line up with TRBD1. Germline assignment: CDR1 MNHNS and CDR2 SASEGT. The CDR3 loop spans 15 amino acids. The V gene end was trimmed by 8 bases and the J gene end by 5 bases; junction bases not matched to a gene: 8. For the CDR3, the DNA is TGTGCCAGCGGAACCAACAGGGGGGATAATTCACCCCTCCACTTT. Protein product: CASGTNRGDNSPLHF.